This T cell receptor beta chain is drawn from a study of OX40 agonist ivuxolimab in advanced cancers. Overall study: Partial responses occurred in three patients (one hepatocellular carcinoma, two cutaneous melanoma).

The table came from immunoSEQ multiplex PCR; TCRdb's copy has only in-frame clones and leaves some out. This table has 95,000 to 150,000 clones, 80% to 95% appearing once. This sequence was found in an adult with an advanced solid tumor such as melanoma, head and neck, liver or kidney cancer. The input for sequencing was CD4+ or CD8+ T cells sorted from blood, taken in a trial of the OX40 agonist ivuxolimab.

The DNA for the CDR3 is TGTGCCAGCAGTCCGTCCCGGGTCCACGAGCAGTACTTC. Its translation: CASSPSRVHEQYF. This chain links TRBV27 with TRBJ2-7, with D unresolved. In germline, CDR1 is MNHEY, CDR2 SMNVEV (reference sequence). The V and J ends lost 5 bases and 5 bases respectively, with 13 bases between them. The CDR3 covers 13 residues.